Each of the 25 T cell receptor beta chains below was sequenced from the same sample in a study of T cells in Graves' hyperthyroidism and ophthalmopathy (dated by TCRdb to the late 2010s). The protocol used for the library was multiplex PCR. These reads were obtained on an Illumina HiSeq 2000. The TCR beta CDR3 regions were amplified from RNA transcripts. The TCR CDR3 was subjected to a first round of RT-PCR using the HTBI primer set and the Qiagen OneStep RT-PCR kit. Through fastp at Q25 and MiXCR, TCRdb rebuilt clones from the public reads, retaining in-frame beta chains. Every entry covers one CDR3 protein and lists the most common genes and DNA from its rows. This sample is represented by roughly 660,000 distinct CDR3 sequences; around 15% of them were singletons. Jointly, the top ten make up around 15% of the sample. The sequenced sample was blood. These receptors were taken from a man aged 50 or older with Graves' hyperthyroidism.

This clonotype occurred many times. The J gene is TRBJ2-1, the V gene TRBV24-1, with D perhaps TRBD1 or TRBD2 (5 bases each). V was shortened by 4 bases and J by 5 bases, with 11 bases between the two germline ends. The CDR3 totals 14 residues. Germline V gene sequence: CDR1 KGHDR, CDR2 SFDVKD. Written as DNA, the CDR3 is TGTGCCACCAGTGACCCCGGGACCAACAATGAGCAGTTCTTC. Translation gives CATSDPGTNNEQFF.

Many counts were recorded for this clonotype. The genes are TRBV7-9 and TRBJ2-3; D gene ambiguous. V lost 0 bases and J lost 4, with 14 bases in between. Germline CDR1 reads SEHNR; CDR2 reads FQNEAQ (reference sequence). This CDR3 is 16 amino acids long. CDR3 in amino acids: CASSLAQAVKADTQYF. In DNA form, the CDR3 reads TGTGCCAGCAGCTTAGCGCAGGCAGTGAAGGCAGATACGCAGTATTTT.

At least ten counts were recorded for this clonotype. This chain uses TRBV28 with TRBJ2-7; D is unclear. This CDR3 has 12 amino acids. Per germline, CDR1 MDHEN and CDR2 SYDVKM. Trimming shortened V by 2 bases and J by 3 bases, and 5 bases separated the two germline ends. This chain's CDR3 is CASSLPHYEQYF. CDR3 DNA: TGTGCCAGCAGTTTACCTCACTACGAGCAGTACTTC.

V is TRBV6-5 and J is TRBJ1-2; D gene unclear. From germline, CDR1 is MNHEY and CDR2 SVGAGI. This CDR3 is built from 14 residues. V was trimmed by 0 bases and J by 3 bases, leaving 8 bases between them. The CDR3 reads CASSYSTSYYGYTF. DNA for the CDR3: TGTGCCAGCAGTTACTCGACAAGCTACTATGGCTACACCTTC.

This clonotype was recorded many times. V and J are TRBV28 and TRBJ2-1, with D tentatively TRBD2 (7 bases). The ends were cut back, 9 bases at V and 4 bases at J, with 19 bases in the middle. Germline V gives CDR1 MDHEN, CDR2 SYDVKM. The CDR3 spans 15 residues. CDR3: CASASASGQYNEQFF. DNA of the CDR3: TGTGCCAGTGCCTCGGCTAGCGGACAGTACAATGAGCAGTTCTTC.

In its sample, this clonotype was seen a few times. The CDR3 nucleotides are TGTGCCAGTAGTATCGGGACAGGGTTGGACAGCTATGGCTACACCTTC. Translated, it gives CASSIGTGLDSYGYTF. The V call is TRBV19, the J call TRBJ1-2; TRBD1 aligns across 9 bases. The V and J ends lost 3 bases and 4 bases, in that order; junction bases with no gene match: 9. The CDR3 sequence is 16 residues long. CDR1 is LNHDA, CDR2 SQIVND, per germline (reference sequence).

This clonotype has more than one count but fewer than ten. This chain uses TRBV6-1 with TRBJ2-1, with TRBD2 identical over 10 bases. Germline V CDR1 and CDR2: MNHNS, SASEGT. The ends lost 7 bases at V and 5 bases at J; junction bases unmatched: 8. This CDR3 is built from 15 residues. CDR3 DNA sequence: TGTGCCAGCATGAAAGCGGGAGGGGAAAACAATGAGCAGTTCTTC. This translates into CASMKAGGENNEQFF.

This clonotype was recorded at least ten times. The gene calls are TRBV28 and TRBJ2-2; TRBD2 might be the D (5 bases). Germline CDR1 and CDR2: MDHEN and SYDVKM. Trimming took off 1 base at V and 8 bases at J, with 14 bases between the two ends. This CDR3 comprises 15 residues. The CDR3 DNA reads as TGTGCCAGCAGTTTATTTGGAGGTCCAGGTGGGGAGCTGTTTTTT. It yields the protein CASSLFGGPGGELFF.

The CDR3 DNA is TGCAGTGCTAGAGGGACAGGGGGAGGTGGCTACACCTTC. Translated: CSARGTGGGGYTF. The chain couples TRBV20-1 to TRBJ1-2, with 10 positions matching TRBD1. The germline V gene has CDR1 DFQATT and CDR2 SNEGSKA (reference sequence). The CDR3 is 13 amino acids. Trimming cost V 1 base and J 7 bases; bases outside gene matches: 3.

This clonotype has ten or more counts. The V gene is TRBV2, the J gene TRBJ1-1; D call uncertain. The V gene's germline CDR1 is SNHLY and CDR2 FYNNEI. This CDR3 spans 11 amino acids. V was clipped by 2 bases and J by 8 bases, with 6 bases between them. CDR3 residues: CASSEQREAFF. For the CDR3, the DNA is TGTGCCAGCAGTGAACAGAGAGAAGCTTTCTTT.

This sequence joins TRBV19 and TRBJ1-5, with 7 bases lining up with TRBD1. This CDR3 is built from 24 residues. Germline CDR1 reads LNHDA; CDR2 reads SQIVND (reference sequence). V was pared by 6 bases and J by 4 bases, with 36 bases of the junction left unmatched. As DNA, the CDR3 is TGTGCCAGTAGCCAAATTACCCTTAAGGGTATGCGACAGGGACACCCGCGAAAAAATCAGCCCCAGCATTTT. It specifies CASSQITLKGMRQGHPRKNQPQHF. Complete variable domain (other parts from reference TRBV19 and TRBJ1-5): DGGITQSPKYLFRKEGQNVTLSCEQNLNHDAMYWYRQDPGQGLRLIYYSQIVNDFQKGDIAEGYSVSREKKESFPLTVTSAQKNPTAFYLCASSQITLKGMRQGHPRKNQPQHFGDGTRLSIL.

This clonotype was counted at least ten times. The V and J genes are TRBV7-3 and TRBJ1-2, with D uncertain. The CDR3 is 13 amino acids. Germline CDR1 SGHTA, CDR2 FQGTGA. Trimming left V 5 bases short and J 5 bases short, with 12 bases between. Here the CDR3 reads CASSEILEYGYTF. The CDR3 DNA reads TGTGCCAGCAGCGAGATCCTAGAGTATGGCTACACCTTC.

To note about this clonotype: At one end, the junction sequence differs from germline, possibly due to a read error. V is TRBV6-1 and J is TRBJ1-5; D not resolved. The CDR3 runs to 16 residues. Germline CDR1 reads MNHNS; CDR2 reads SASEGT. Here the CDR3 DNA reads TGTGCCAGCAGCGAAGGAGTCCGTGATAGCAATCAGCCCCAGCATTTT. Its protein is CASSEGVRDSNQPQHF.

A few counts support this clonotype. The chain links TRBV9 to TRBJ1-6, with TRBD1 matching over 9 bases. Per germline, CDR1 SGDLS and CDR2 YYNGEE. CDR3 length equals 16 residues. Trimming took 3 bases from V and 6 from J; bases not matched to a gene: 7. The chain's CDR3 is CASSGGPTGGNSPLHF. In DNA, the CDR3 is TGTGCCAGCAGCGGGGGGCCGACAGGGGGTAATTCACCCCTCCACTTT.

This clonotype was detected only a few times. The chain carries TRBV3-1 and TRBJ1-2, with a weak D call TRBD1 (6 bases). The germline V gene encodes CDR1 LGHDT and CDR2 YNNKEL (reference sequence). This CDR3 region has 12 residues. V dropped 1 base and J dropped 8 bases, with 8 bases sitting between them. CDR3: CASSQAGDGYTF. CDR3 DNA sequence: TGTGCCAGCAGCCAAGCAGGGGACGGCTACACCTTC.

The CDR3 reads CASSSGLVSYEQYF. The CDR3, as DNA: TGTGCCAGCAGTTCCGGACTGGTCTCCTACGAGCAGTACTTC. The rearrangement joins TRBV7-2 to TRBJ2-7, with D perhaps matching TRBD2 (5 bases). With 6 bases removed from V and 0 bases from J, the gap between germline ends came to 12 bases. This CDR3 contains 14 residues. Germline V CDR1 and CDR2: SGHTA, FQGNSA. Complete variable domain (other parts from reference TRBV7-2 and TRBJ2-7): GAGVSQSPSNKVTEKGKDVELRCDPISGHTALYWYRQSLGQGLEFLIYFQGNSAPDKSGLPSDRFSAERTGGSVSTLTIQRTQQEDSAVYLCASSSGLVSYEQYFGPGTRLTVT.

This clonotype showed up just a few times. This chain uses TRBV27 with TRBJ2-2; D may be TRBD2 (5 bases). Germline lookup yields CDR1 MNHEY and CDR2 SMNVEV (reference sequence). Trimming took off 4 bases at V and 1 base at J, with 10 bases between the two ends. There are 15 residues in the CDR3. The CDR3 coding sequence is TGTGCCAGCAGTTCTGCTAGCAGGAACACCGGGGAGCTGTTTTTT. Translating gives CASSSASRNTGELFF.

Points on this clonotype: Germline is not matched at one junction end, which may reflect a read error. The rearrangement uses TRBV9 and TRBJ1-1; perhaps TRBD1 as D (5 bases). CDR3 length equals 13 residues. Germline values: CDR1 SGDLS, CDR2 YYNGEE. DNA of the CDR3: TGCGCCAGCAGCGTAGAGGGACCTACTGAAGCTTTCTTT. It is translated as CASSVEGPTEAFF.

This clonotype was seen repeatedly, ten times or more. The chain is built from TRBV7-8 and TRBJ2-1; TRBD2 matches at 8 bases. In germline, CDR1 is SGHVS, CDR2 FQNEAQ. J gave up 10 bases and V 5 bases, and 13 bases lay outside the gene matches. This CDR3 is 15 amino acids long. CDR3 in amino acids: CASSIRLATAGEQFF. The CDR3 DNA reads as TGTGCCAGCAGCATACGACTAGCGACGGCCGGAGAGCAGTTCTTC.

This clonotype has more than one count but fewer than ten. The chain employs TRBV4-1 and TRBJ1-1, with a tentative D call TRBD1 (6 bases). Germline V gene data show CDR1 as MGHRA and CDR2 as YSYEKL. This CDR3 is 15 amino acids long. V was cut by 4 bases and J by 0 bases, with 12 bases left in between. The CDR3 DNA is TGCGCCAGCAGCCTCGACGAGGGGGTGAACACTGAAGCTTTCTTT. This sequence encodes CASSLDEGVNTEAFF.

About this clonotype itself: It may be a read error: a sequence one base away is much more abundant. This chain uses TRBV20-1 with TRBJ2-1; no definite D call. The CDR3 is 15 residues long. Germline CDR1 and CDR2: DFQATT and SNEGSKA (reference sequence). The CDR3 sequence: CSARAGRSSYNEKFF. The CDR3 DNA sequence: TGCAGTGCTAGAGCGGGCAGGAGCTCCTACAATGAGAAGTTCTTC.

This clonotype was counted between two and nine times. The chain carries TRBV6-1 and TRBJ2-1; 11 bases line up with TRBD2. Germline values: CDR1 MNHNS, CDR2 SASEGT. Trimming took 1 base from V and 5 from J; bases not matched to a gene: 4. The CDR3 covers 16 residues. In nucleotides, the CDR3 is TGTGCCAGCAGTGAAGTCCGACTAGCGGGGCACAATGAGCAGTTCTTC. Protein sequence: CASSEVRLAGHNEQFF.

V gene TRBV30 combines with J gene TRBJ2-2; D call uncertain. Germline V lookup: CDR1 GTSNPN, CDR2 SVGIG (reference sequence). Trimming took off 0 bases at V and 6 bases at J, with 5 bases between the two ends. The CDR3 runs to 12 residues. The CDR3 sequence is CAWSVYPGELFF. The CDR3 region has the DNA TGTGCCTGGAGTGTATACCCCGGGGAGCTGTTTTTT. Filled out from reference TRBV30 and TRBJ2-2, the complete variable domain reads SQTIHQWPATLVQPVGSPLSLECTVEGTSNPNLYWYRQAAGRGLQLLFYSVGIGQISSEVPQNLSASRPQDRQFILSSKKLLLSDSGFYLCAWSVYPGELFFGEGSRLTVL.

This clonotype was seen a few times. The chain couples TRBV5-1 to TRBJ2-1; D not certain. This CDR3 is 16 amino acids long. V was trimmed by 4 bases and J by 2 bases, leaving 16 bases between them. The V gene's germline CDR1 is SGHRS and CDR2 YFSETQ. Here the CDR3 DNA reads TGCGCCAGCAGCCCGACCCTGTCGCCTACCTACAATGAGCAGTTCTTC. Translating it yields CASSPTLSPTYNEQFF.

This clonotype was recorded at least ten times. This CDR3 reads CASSLGGWASSYNEQFF. The DNA for the CDR3 is TGTGCCAGCAGTTTAGGAGGGTGGGCGAGCTCCTACAATGAGCAGTTCTTC. V usage is TRBV12-3 or TRBV12-4 and J usage is TRBJ2-1, with a possible D match to TRBD2 (5 bases). V dropped 1 base and J dropped 0 bases, with 13 bases sitting between them. There are 17 residues in the CDR3.